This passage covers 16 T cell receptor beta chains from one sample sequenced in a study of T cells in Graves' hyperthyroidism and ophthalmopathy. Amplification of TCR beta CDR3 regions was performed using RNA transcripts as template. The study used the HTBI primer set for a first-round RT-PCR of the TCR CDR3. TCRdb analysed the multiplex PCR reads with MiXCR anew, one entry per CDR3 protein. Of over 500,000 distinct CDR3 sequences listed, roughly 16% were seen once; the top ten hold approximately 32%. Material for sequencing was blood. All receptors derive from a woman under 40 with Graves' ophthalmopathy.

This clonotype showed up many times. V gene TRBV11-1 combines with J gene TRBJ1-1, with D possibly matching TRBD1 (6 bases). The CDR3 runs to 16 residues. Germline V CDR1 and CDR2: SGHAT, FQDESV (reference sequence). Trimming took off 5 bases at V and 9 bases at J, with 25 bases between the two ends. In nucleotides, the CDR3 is TGTGCCAGCAGCCCCCGGACAGATACCTCCTCGATTAAAGCTTTCTTT. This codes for CASSPRTDTSSIKAFF.

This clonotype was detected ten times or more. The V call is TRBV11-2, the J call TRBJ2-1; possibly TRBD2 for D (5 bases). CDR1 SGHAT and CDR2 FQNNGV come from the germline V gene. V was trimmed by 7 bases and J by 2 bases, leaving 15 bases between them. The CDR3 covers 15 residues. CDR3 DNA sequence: TGTGCCAGCAAGACAAGCGGCAATGCCTACAATGAGCAGTTCTTC. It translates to CASKTSGNAYNEQFF.

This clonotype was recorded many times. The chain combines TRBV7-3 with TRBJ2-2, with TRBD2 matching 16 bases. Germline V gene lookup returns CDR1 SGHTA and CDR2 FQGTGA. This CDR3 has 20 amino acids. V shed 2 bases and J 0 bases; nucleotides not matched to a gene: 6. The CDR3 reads CASSLVGTSGRAPNTGELFF. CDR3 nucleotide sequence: TGTGCCAGCAGCTTAGTTGGGACTAGCGGGAGGGCCCCGAACACCGGGGAGCTGTTTTTT.

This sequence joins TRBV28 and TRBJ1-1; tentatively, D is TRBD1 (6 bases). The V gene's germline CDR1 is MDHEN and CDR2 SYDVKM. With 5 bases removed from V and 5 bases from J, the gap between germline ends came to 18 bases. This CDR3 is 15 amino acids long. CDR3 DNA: TGTGCCAGCAGTACACCTAGCAGGGGAGGAACTGAAGCTTTCTTT. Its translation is CASSTPSRGGTEAFF.

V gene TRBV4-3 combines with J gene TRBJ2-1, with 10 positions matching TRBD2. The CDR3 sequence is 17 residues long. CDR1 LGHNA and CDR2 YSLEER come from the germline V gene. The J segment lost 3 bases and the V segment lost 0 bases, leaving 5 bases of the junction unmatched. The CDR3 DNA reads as TGCGCCAGCAGCCAAGATCTAGCGGGAGCGGACTACAATGAGCAGTTCTTC. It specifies CASSQDLAGADYNEQFF.

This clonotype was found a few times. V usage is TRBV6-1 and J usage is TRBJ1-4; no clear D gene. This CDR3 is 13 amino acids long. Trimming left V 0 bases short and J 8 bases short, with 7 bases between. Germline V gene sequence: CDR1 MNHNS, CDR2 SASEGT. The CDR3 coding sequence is TGTGCCAGCAGTGAAGCGCGTGGGGAAAAACTGTTTTTT. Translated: CASSEARGEKLFF.

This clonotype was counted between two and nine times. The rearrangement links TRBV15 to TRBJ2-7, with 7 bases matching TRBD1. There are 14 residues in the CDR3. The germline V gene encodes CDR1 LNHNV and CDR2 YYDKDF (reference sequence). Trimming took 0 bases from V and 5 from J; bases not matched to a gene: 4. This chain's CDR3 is CATSRETGRHEQYF. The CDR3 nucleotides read TGTGCCACCAGCAGAGAGACAGGGCGACACGAGCAGTACTTC.

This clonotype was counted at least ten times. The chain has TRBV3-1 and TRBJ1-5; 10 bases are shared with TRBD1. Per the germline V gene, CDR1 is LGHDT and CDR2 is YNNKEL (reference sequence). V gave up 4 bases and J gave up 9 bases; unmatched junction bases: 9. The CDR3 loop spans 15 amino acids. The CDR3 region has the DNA TGTGCCAGCAGCCCCGGGACAGGGGCAGGCCGGCCCCAGCATTTT. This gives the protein CASSPGTGAGRPQHF.

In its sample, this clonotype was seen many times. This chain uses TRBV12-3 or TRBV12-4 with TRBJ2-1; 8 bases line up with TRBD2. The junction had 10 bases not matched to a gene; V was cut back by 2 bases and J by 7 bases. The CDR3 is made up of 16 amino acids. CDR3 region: CASSLQGTRTLNEQFF. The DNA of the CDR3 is TGTGCCAGCAGTTTACAAGGGACTAGGACTTTGAATGAGCAGTTCTTC.

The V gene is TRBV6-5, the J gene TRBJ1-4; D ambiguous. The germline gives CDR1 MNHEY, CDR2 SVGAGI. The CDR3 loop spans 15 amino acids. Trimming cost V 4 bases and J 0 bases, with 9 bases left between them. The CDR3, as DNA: TGTGCCAGCAGTTGTGCGGCAGCAACTAATGAAAAACTGTTTTTT. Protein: CASSCAAATNEKLFF.

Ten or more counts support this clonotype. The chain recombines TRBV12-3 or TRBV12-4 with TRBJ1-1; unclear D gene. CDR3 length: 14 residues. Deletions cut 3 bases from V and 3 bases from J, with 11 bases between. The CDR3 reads CASSFEGEHTEAFF. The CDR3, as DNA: TGTGCCAGCAGTTTTGAGGGAGAACACACTGAAGCTTTCTTT.

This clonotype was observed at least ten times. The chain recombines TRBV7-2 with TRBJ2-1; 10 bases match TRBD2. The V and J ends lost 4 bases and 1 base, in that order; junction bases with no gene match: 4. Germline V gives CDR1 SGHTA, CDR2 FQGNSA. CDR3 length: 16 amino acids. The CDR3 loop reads CASSSLAGQSYNEQFF. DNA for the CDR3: TGTGCCAGCAGCTCACTAGCGGGACAGTCCTACAATGAGCAGTTCTTC.

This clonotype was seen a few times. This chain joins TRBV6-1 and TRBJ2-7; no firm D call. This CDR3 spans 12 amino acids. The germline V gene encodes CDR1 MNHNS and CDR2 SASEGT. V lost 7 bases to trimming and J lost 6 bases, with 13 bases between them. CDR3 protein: CASTYSYREQYF. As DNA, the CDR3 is TGTGCCAGCACATACAGCTATCGCGAGCAGTACTTC.

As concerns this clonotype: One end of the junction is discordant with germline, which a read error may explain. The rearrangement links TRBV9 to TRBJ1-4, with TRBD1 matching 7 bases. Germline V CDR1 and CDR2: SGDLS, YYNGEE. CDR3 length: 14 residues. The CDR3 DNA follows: TGTGCCAGCAGCGTAGAGGGGACAGATGAGAAACTGTTTTTT. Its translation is CASSVEGTDEKLFF. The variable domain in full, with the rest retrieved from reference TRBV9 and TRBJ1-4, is DSGVTQTPKHLITATGQRVTLRCSPRSGDLSVYWYQQSLDQGLQFLIQYYNGEERAKGNILERFSAQQFPDLHSELNLSSLELGDSALYFCASSVEGTDEKLFFGSGTQLSVL.

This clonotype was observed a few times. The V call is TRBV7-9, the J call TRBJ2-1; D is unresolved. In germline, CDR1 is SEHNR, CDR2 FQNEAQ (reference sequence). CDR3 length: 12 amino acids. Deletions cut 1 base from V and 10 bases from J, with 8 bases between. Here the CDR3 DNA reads TGTGCCAGCAGCTTAGATTTGGACGAGCAGTTCTTC. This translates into CASSLDLDEQFF.

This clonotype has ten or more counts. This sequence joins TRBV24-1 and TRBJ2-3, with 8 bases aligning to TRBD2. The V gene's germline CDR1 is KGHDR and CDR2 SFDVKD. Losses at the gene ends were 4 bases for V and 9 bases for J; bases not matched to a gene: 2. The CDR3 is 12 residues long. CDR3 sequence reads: CATSEERETQYF. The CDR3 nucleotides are TGTGCCACCAGTGAGGAGCGGGAGACGCAGTATTTT.